This TCR beta chain was captured in a study of shared clonotypes between healthy human individuals. Repertoires were generated with immunoSEQ multiplex PCR, while TCRdb's copy carries only in-frame clones and drops some. The sample carries about a million clones, approximately 76% recorded once. Germline V gene data show CDR1 as MDHEN and CDR2 as SYDVKM. The V and J ends lost 1 base and 4 bases respectively, with 10 bases between them. CDR3 size: 14 residues. The chain carries TRBV28 and TRBJ1-2, with D maybe TRBD1 (5 bases). The source of this sequence is a man aged 18 to 30 in good health. The sequenced sample consisted of memory CD4+ T cells sorted from blood. Subset reported: CD45RA-negative fraction. Written as DNA, the CDR3 is TGTGCCAGCAGTTTATCCCAGGGACTCTATGGCTACACCTTC. Translated: CASSLSQGLYGYTF.